This TCR beta chain was profiled in a study of regulatory T cells in long-lasting Graves disease. Construction of TCR beta libraries relied on iRepertoire HTBI primers and on Arm-PCR targeting CDR3 regions. One entry per CDR3 protein, called by TCRdb with MiXCR from the multiplex PCR reads. The table lists under 300,000 distinct CDR3 sequences, over 20% of them singletons. This clonotype was counted many times. Regarding time point: newly diagnosed GD, antithyroid drugs for less than 3 months. The TCR library was made from RNA extracted from PBMCs. The sequenced sample was peripheral blood mononuclear cells (PBMCs), obtained at new diagnosis, from a patient treated with antithyroid drugs. The sequence was obtained from a female donor with Graves disease.

CDR3 amino acids: CASSQLLGTHGYTF. As DNA, the CDR3 is TGTGCCAGCAGCCAACTATTAGGCACACATGGCTACACCTTC. This rearrangement joins TRBV3-1 to TRBJ1-2, with no clear D. V was cut by 2 bases and J by 6 bases, with 13 bases left in between. CDR1 and CDR2 (germline): LGHDT, YNNKEL (reference sequence). This CDR3 is 14 amino acids long. Complete variable domain (other parts from reference TRBV3-1 and TRBJ1-2): DTAVSQTPKYLVTQMGNDKSIKCEQNLGHDTMYWYKQDSKKFLKIMFSYNNKELIINETVPNRFSPKSPDKAHLNLHINSLELGDSAVYFCASSQLLGTHGYTFGSGTRLTVV.